Presented here are 5 T cell receptor beta chains from one specimen sequenced in a study of regulatory T cells in long-lasting Graves disease. With iRepertoire HTBI primers and Arm-PCR of CDR3 regions, TCR beta libraries were built. Each CDR3 protein gets one entry after TCRdb re-called the multiplex PCR reads with MiXCR. This sample yields about 430,000 distinct CDR3 sequences, of which approximately 16% are seen a single time; roughly 8% belongs to the top ten. Time point meaning: newly diagnosed GD, antithyroid drugs for less than 3 months. Isolated PBMC RNA provided the starting material for the TCR library. These data also formed part of another study, on T cells in Graves' hyperthyroidism and ophthalmopathy.

Source: peripheral blood mononuclear cells (PBMCs), taken at new diagnosis, from a patient treated with antithyroid drugs. These receptors all stem from a woman aged 40 to 50 with Graves disease.

This clonotype has ten or more counts. The rearrangement uses TRBV28 and TRBJ2-2; D perhaps matches TRBD1 (6 bases). The V end was cut by 2 bases, the J end by 3 bases, with 10 bases between. The V gene's germline CDR1 is MDHEN and CDR2 SYDVKM. This CDR3 has 15 amino acids. CDR3 DNA: TGTGCCAGCAGTTTAAACAGGGAATACACCGGGGAGCTGTTTTTT. Residues: CASSLNREYTGELFF.

This clonotype appeared many times. This chain links TRBV28 with TRBJ2-5, with TRBD1 as a possible D gene (6 bases). The germline CDR1 and CDR2 sequences are MDHEN and SYDVKM. Deletions cut 6 bases from V and 5 bases from J, with 16 bases between. The CDR3 length is 14 residues. CDR3 loop: CASRHGTYPETQYF. The CDR3 coding sequence is TGTGCCAGCAGACACGGGACATACCCGGAGACCCAGTACTTC.

The chain combines TRBV6-2 or TRBV6-3 with TRBJ2-1, with a tentative D call TRBD1 (5 bases). CDR3 length: 14 amino acids. The V gene lost 6 bases and the J gene lost 12 bases, with 21 bases spanning the gap. Germline V CDR1 and CDR2: MNHEY, SVGEGT. The CDR3 sequence is CASRPQGYSPRQFF. CDR3 DNA sequence: TGTGCCAGCAGGCCCCAGGGATACTCCCCCCGGCAGTTCTTC.

This clonotype was observed at least ten times. V and J are TRBV6-2 or TRBV6-3 and TRBJ2-7, with D perhaps TRBD1 or TRBD2 (6 bases each). With 7 bases removed from V and 0 bases from J, the gap between germline ends came to 22 bases. The CDR3 consists of 17 residues. The V gene's germline CDR1 is MNHEY and CDR2 SVGEGT. The CDR3 spells CASTLGVVGGGSYEQYF. For the CDR3, the DNA is TGTGCCAGCACACTAGGAGTGGTCGGAGGGGGCTCCTACGAGCAGTACTTC.

This clonotype came up a few times. The chain employs TRBV28 and TRBJ2-7, with unresolved D. The CDR3 loop spans 12 amino acids. With 3 bases removed from V and 2 bases from J, the gap between germline ends came to 5 bases. Germline CDR1 MDHEN, CDR2 SYDVKM. The CDR3 loop is CASSFQTYEQYF. The CDR3 nucleotides are TGTGCCAGCAGTTTTCAAACCTACGAGCAGTACTTC.